Below are 12 T cell receptor beta chains sequenced from a single sample in a study of post-analysis software for immune sequencing data. Unique molecular identifiers had been added to the TCR beta cDNA libraries. One entry per CDR3 protein, called by TCRdb with MiXCR from the PCR reads. The table includes around 150,000 distinct CDR3 sequences, 35% to 40% detected once. Sample: blood, taken after autologous hematopoietic stem cell transplantation. The receptors derive from a girl aged 5-17 years with multiple sclerosis.

The CDR3 DNA reads TGCAGTGCTAGAGAGGCAGCTCATAATGAAAAACTGTTTTTT. Its protein product is CSAREAAHNEKLFF. The rearrangement links TRBV20-1 to TRBJ1-4, with no clear D. Germline CDR1 is DFQATT and CDR2 is SNEGSKA (reference sequence). The CDR3 consists of 14 residues. V was shortened by 0 bases and J by 4 bases, with 9 bases between the two germline ends.

This clonotype showed up just a few times. The chain couples TRBV2 to TRBJ1-2; D is unresolved. Germline lookup yields CDR1 SNHLY and CDR2 FYNNEI. This CDR3 has 14 residues. Between the trimmed V and J ends, which lost 1 base and 3 bases, there was a span of 9 bases. CDR3 nucleotides: TGTGCCAGCAGTGAAGGGTCCCGGGACTATGGCTACACCTTC. Encoded protein: CASSEGSRDYGYTF.

This clonotype has a handful of counts. This chain uses TRBV6-6 with TRBJ2-1; 12 nucleotides align to TRBD2. The CDR3 has 17 residues. Trimming at V came to 2 bases and at J to 2 bases, leaving 4 bases not matched to a gene. Germline V gene data show CDR1 as MNHNY and CDR2 as SVGAGI (reference sequence). As DNA, the CDR3 is TGTGCCAGCAGTTACCGGACTAGCGGGACCGCCTACAATGAGCAGTTCTTC. This encodes CASSYRTSGTAYNEQFF.

This chain joins TRBV6-6 and TRBJ2-7, with 8 positions matching TRBD1. Germline trimming cut 2 bases from V and 7 bases from J; bases unmatched to any gene: 13. The CDR3 contains 16 residues. Germline CDR1 and CDR2: MNHNY and SVGAGI (reference sequence). As DNA, the CDR3 is TGTGCCAGCAGTTACGCTTCCGGGACAGGAGAGGGTGAGCAGTACTTC. Its translation is CASSYASGTGEGEQYF.

This clonotype was observed a handful of times. The chain links TRBV4-1 to TRBJ1-1, with 8 positions matching TRBD1. V lost 0 bases and J lost 3; bases outside the gene matches: 9. CDR1 and CDR2 (germline): MGHRA, YSYEKL. The length of the CDR3 is 17 residues. In DNA, the CDR3 is TGCGCCAGCAGCCAAGACCCTGGCGTGACAGGGGACACTGAAGCTTTCTTT. This encodes CASSQDPGVTGDTEAFF.

The table lists this clonotype with a few counts. The chain uses TRBV18 and TRBJ1-2, with a tentative D call TRBD1 (6 bases). The CDR3 length is 15 residues. The V gene's germline CDR1 is KGHSH and CDR2 LQKENI. Trimming stripped 5 bases from V and 2 bases from J, with 15 bases between. CDR3 DNA sequence: TGTGCCAGCTCATCGGGGACAACCCAGAACTATGGCTACACCTTC. Encoded protein: CASSSGTTQNYGYTF.

Many counts were recorded for this clonotype. The chain recombines TRBV18 with TRBJ1-2, with TRBD1 identical over 8 bases. Germline CDR1 reads KGHSH; CDR2 reads LQKENI. After removal of 3 bases from V and 4 bases from J, the junction contained 4 bases not matched to a gene. The CDR3 consists of 14 residues. The CDR3 loop reads CASSPDRVRYGYTF. The CDR3 nucleotides are TGTGCCAGCTCACCGGACAGGGTCCGCTATGGCTACACCTTC. The complete variable domain, with remaining parts taken from reference TRBV18 and TRBJ1-2, reads NAGVMQNPRHLVRRRGQEARLRCSPMKGHSHVYWYRQLPEEGLKFMVYLQKENIIDESGMPKERFSAEFPKEGPSILRIQQVVRGDSAAYFCASSPDRVRYGYTFGSGTRLTVV.

The chain employs TRBV27 and TRBJ2-7, with 9 nucleotides matching TRBD1. The CDR3 runs to 17 residues. Looked up from germline, CDR1 is MNHEY and CDR2 is SMNVEV (reference sequence). After removal of 3 bases from V and 7 bases from J, the junction contained 16 bases not matched to a gene. CDR3 bases: TGTGCCAGCAGTTTGGGACAGGGTGATGGGCCCTACAATGAGCAGTACTTC. Translating it yields CASSLGQGDGPYNEQYF.

This clonotype has a handful of counts. The chain links TRBV20-1 to TRBJ2-7; 10 positions agree with TRBD2. Germline trimming cut 3 bases from V and 4 bases from J; bases unmatched to any gene: 12. The CDR3 consists of 16 residues. CDR1 and CDR2 from the germline V gene are DFQATT and SNEGSKA (reference sequence). CDR3 DNA: TGCAGTGCTAGTCAAGCGGGAGGGCGAAGCAAGTACGAGCAGTACTTC. Its translation: CSASQAGGRSKYEQYF.

This clonotype was counted a few times. The V and J genes are TRBV7-2 and TRBJ1-2, with TRBD1 identical over 11 bases. The CDR3 contains 15 residues. Per the germline V gene, CDR1 is SGHTA and CDR2 is FQGNSA. Unmatched junction bases numbered 6, after V lost 5 bases and J lost 4 bases. CDR3 loop: CASSRTGGVTYGYTF. The DNA of the CDR3 is TGTGCCAGCAGCCGGACAGGGGGCGTTACCTATGGCTACACCTTC.

This clonotype was detected a few times. V is TRBV20-1 and J is TRBJ2-3; 9 nucleotides align to TRBD2. The CDR3 is made up of 15 amino acids. V was clipped by 6 bases and J by 2 bases; unmatched bases: 9. Germline CDR1 reads DFQATT; CDR2 reads SNEGSKA (reference sequence). As DNA, the CDR3 is TGCAGTGCCGAATCCGGGACTAGCCTCACAGATACGCAGTATTTT. It yields the protein CSAESGTSLTDTQYF.

The genes are TRBV7-2 and TRBJ2-7; no clear D gene. Looked up from germline, CDR1 is SGHTA and CDR2 is FQGNSA. The CDR3 spans 12 residues. V lost 4 bases, J lost 6 bases, and 10 bases lay in between. The DNA of the CDR3 is TGTGCCAGCAGCTCCCAAGGTGGCGAGCAGTACTTC. Its protein product is CASSSQGGEQYF.